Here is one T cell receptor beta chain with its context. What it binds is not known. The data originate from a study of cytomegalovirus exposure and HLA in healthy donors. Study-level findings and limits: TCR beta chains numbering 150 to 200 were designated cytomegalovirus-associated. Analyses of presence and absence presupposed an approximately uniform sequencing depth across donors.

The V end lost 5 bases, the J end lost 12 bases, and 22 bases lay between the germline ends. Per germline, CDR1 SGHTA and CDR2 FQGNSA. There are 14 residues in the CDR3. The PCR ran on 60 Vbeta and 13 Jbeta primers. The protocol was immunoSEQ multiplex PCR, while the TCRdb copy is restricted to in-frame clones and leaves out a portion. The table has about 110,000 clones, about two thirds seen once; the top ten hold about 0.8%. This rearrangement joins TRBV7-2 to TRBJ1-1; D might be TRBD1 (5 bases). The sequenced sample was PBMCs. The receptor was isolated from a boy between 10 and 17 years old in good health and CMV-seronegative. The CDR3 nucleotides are TGTGCCAGCAGCGCGGGACCTACCCTTACCCCAACTTTCTTT. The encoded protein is CASSAGPTLTPTFF.